This paragraph covers one T cell receptor beta chain sequence. It lacks a known antigen. There are no base qualities to consult, and no much larger clone falls within one base. Sequencing used an Illumina NovaSeq 6000. Using 5'RACE with constant-segment primers, TCRalpha and TCRbeta cDNA libraries were constructed, with sample barcodes and unique molecular identifiers added in the process. RNA was extracted from every sample with Trizol reagent. Libraries were amplified in two PCR steps, with a second sample barcode and Illumina TruSeq adapters added in the second step. The libraries were sequenced on an Illumina NovaSeq using 2 x 150 bp paired-end reads. The study's processing was this. With migec v1.2.7, reads were demultiplexed and then collapsed into UMI-guided consensus sequences. Using mixcr v2.1.11, UMI consensuses were aligned to TRA and TRB V and J templates and then assembled into clonotypes. Clonotypes were classified as expanded or contracted when called significant by both edgeR and NoisET, with noise models trained on biological replicates. edgeR calls used a false discovery rate-adjusted p below 0.01 and a log2 fold-change threshold of 1. PCA with hierarchical clustering of max-normalized trajectories of the 1000 most abundant clonotypes was used as exploratory dynamics analysis. The CD4 or CD8 phenotype of responding clones was assigned using the separately sequenced CD4+ and CD8+ repertoires. The raw public reads went through TCRdb reprocessing: fastp at Q25, MiXCR clone calling, in-frame beta chains kept. Rows with one shared CDR3 protein collapse into an entry with the most common genes and DNA. The authors' filters were not applied to this entry. Within this sample are 350,000 or so distinct CDR3 sequences, with 10% to 15% of them counted one time only. In total, the top ten clones hold roughly a fifth of the sample.

Ficoll-Paque density gradient centrifugation was the method used to isolate PBMCs. Unmatched junction bases come to 2, with V trimmed by 1 base and J by 6 bases. The CDR3 runs 13 amino acids, cysteine and phenylalanine included. Only the CDR3 portion is preserved as DNA: 39 bases, with reading frame beginning at the first base. According to the germline V gene, CDR1 reads SQVTM and CDR2 reads ANQGSEA. This sample was included in a study of T-cell memory formation after mild COVID-19 (dated by TCRdb to the early 2020s). Background for the entire study: Most TCR sequence clusters were specific to one of the two donors. In two donors, T-cell clones that expanded and contracted after mild COVID-19 were followed by sequencing TCRalpha and TCRbeta repertoires longitudinally. The cohort was made up of two young adult volunteers, one female and one male, who were previously healthy. Study-level results and caveats: The study covered only two mild cases, and larger cohorts including severe cases with pre-infection samples were considered necessary. SARS-CoV-2 specificity of the second-wave clones peaking on day 37 was not confirmed. Some responding clones were detected in pre-infection memory, suggesting pre-existing cross-reactive memory T cells joined the SARS-CoV-2 response. Clones that contracted from day 15 to 85 showed balanced CD4/CD8 phenotypes, whereas a second wave of clones that expanded from day 15 to 37 leaned towards CD4+. Contracting CD4+ clones were located mainly in the CM and EM memory subsets, whereas CD8+ clones were found to be enriched in EMRA.

The sequence derives from a man younger than 35 who had mild COVID-19 (a few samples of this study predate the infection). The sample titles of this study are shuffled in the database, so cell type and time point are left out; the donor was told from shared clones. The V gene is TRBV29-1 and the J gene is TRBJ2-2; the junction holds 7 bases that match TRBD1. Sequencing was done on a sample of PBMCs or a T cell subset sorted from them (not recorded which). The DNA is as follows: TGCAGCGTTGAAGGACAGGGAGCCGGGGAGCTGTTTTTT. This codes for CSVEGQGAGELFF.